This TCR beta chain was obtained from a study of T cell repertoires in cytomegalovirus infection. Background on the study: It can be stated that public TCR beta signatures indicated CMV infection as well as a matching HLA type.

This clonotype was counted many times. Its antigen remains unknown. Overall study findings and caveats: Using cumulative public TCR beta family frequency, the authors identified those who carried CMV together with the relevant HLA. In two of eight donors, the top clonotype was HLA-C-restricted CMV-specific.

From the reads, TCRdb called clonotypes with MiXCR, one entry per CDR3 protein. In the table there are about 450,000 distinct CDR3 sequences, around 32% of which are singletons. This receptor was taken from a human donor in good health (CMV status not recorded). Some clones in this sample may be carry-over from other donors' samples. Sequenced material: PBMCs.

CDR3 nucleotides: TGTGCCAGCAGGCCACAGGGGAGGGGAGGTGCTGAGCAGTTCTTC. Translation: CASRPQGRGGAEQFF. J is TRBJ2-1 and V is TRBV7-9; either TRBD1 or TRBD2 may supply D (7 bases each). CDR3 length: 15 amino acids. The V end was cut by 6 bases, the J end by 9 bases, with 21 bases between. Germline assignment: CDR1 SEHNR and CDR2 FQNEAQ (reference sequence).